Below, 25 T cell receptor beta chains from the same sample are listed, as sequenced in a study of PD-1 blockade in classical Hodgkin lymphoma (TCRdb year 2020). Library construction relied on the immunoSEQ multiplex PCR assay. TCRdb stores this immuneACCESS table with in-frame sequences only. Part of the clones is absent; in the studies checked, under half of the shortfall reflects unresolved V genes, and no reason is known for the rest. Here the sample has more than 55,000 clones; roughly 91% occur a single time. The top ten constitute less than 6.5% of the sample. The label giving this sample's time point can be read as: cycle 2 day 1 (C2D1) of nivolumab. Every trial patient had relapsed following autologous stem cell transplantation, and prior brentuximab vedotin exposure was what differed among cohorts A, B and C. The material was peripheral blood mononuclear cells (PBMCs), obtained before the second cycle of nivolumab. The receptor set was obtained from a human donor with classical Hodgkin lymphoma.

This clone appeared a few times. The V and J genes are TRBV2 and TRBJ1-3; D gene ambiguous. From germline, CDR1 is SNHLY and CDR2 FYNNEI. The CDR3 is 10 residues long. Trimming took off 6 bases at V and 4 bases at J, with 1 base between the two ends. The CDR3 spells CASSGNTIYF. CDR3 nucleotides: TGTGCCAGCAGCGGAAACACCATATATTTT. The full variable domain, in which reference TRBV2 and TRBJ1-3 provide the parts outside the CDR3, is EPEVTQTPSHQVTQMGQEVILRCVPISNHLYFYWYRQILGQKVEFLVSFYNNEISEKSEIFDDQFSVERPDGSNFTLKIRSTKLEDSAMYFCASSGNTIYFGEGSWLTVV.

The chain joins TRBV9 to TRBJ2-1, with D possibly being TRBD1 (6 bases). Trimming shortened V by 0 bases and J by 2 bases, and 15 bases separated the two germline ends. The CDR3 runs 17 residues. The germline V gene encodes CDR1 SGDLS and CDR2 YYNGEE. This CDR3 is CASSVARGSPAYNEQFF. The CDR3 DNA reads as TGTGCCAGCAGCGTAGCTAGGGGGTCCCCCGCCTACAATGAGCAGTTCTTC.

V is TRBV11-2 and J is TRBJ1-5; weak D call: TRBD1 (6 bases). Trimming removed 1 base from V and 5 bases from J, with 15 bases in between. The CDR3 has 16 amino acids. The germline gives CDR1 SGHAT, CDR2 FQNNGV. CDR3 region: CASSLGVRGSDQPQHF. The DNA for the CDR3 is TGTGCCAGCAGCTTAGGGGTCAGGGGTTCGGATCAGCCCCAGCATTTT.

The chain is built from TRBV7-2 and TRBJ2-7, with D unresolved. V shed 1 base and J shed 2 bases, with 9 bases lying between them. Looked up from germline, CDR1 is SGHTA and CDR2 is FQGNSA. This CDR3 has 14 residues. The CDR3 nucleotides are TGTGCCAGCAGCTTAGAGTACGGTCCCTACGAGCAGTACTTC. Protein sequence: CASSLEYGPYEQYF.

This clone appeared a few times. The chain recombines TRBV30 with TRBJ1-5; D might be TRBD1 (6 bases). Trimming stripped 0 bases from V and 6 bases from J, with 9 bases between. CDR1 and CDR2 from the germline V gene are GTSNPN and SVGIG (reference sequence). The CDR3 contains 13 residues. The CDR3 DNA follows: TGTGCCTGGAGTGTACAGGGTACTCAGCCCCAGCATTTT. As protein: CAWSVQGTQPQHF.

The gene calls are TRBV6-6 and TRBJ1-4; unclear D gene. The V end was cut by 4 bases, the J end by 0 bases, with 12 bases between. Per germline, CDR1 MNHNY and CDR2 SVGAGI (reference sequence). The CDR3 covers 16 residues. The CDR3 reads CASSSTPQTTNEKLFF. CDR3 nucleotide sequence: TGTGCCAGCAGTTCCACGCCGCAGACAACTAATGAAAAACTGTTTTTT.

Written as DNA, the CDR3 is TGTGCCTGGAGTACGGTCTCCTACGAGCAGTACTTC. Translating it yields CAWSTVSYEQYF. This rearrangement joins TRBV30 to TRBJ2-7; no definite D call. V gave up 2 bases and J gave up 0 bases, with 5 bases separating them. The CDR3 is made up of 12 amino acids. Germline CDR1 GTSNPN, CDR2 SVGIG (reference sequence).

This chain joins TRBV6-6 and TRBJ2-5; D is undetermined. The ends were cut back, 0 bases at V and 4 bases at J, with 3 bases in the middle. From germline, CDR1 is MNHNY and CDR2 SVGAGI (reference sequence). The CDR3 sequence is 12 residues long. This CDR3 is CASSYSSETQYF. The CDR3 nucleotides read TGTGCCAGCAGTTACTCGTCAGAGACCCAGTACTTC.

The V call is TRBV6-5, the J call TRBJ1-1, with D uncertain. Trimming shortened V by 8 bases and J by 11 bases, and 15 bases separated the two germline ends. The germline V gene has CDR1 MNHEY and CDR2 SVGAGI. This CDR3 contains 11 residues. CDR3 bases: TGTGCCAGCTCGGGCGGAGGATGGGCTTTCTTT. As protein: CASSGGGWAFF.

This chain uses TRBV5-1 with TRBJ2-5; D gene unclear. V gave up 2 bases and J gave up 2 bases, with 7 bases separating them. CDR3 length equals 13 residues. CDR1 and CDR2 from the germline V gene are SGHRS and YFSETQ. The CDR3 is CASSFSQQETQYF. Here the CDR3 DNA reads TGCGCCAGCAGCTTCAGCCAGCAAGAGACCCAGTACTTC.

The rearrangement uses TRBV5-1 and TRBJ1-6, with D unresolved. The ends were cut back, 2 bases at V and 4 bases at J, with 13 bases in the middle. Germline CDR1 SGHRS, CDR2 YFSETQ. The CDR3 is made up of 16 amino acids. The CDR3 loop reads CASSLWESTYNSPLHF. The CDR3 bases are TGCGCCAGCAGCTTATGGGAGTCGACTTATAATTCACCCCTCCACTTT.

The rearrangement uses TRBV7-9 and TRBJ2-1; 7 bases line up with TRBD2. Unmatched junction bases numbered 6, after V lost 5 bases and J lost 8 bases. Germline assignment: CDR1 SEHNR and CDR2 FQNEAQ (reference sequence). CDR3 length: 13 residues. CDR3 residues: CASSIYGGDEQFF. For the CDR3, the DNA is TGTGCCAGCAGCATTTATGGGGGGGATGAGCAGTTCTTC.

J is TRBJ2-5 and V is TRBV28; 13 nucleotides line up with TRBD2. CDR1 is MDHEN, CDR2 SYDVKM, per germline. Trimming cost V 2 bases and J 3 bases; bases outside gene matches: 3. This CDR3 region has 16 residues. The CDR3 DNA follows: TGTGCCAGCAGTTTACACGGACTAGCGGGGGAAGAGACCCAGTACTTC. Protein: CASSLHGLAGEETQYF.

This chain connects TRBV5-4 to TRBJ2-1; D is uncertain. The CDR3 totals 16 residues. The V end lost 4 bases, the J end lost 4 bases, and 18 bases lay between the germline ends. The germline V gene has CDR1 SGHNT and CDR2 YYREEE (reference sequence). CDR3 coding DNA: TGTGCCAGCAGCAAGGACCGGGTAAGCTCATACAATGAGCAGTTCTTC. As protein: CASSKDRVSSYNEQFF. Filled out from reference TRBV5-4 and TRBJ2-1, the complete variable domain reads ETGVTQSPTHLIKTRGQQVTLRCSSQSGHNTVSWYQQALGQGPQFIFQYYREEENGRGNFPPRFSGLQFPNYSSELNVNALELDDSALYLCASSKDRVSSYNEQFFGPGTRLTVL.

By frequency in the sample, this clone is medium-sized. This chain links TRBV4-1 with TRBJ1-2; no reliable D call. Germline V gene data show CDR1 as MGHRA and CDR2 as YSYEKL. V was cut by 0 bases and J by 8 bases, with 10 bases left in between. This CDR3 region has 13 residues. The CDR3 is CASSQEGYRGYTF. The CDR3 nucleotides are TGCGCCAGCAGCCAAGAAGGTTATCGGGGCTACACCTTC.

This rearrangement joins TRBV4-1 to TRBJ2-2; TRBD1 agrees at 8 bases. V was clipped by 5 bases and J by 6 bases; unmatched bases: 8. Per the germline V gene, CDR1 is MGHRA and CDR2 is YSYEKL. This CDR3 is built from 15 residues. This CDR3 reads CASSSQGALAGELFF. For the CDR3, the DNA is TGCGCCAGCAGCTCCCAGGGGGCGCTGGCCGGGGAGCTGTTTTTT.

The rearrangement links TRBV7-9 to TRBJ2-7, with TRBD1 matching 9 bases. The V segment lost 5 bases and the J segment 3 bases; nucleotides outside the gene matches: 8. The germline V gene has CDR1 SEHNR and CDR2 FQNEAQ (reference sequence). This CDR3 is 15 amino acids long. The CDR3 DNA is TGTGCCAGCAGCGATGCCGGGACAGGGCACTACGAGCAGTACTTC. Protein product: CASSDAGTGHYEQYF.

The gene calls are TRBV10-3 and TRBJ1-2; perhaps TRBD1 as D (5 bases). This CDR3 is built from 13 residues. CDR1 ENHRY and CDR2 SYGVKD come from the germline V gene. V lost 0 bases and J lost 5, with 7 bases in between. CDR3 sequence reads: CAISESEGYGYTF. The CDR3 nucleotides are TGTGCCATCAGTGAGTCAGAGGGGTATGGCTACACCTTC.

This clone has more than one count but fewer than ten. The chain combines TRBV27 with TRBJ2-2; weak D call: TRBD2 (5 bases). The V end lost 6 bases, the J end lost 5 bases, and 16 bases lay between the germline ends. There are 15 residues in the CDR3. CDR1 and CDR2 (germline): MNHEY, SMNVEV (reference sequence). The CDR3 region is CASRAGRRGTGELFF. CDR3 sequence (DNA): TGTGCCAGCAGGGCCGGAAGGCGAGGGACCGGGGAGCTGTTTTTT.

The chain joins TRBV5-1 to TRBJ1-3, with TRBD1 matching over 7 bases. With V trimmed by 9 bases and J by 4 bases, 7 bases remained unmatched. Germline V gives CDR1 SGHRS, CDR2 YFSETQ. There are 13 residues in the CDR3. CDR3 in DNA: TGCGCCACCAGGGGGGATTCGGGAAACACCATATATTTT. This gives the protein CATRGDSGNTIYF.

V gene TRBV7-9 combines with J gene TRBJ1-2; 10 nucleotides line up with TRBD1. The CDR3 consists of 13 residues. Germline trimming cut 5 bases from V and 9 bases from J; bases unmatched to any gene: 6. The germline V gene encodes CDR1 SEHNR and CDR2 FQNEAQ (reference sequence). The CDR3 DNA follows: TGTGCCAGCAGCCACGGACAGGGGGGGAGCTACACCTTC. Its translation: CASSHGQGGSYTF.

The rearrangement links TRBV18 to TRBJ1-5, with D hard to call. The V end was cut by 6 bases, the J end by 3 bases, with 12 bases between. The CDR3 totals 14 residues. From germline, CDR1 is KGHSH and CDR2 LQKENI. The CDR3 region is CASSNRGYNQPQHF. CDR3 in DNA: TGTGCCAGCTCGAACCGGGGATACAATCAGCCCCAGCATTTT. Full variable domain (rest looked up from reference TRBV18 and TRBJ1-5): NAGVMQNPRHLVRRRGQEARLRCSPMKGHSHVYWYRQLPEEGLKFMVYLQKENIIDESGMPKERFSAEFPKEGPSILRIQQVVRGDSAAYFCASSNRGYNQPQHFGDGTRLSIL.

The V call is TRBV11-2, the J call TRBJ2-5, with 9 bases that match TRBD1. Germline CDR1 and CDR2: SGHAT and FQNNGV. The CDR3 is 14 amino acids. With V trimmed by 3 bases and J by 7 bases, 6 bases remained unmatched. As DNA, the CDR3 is TGTGCCAGCAGCTTCGACCGGGACAGGGTGACCCAGTACTTC. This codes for CASSFDRDRVTQYF.

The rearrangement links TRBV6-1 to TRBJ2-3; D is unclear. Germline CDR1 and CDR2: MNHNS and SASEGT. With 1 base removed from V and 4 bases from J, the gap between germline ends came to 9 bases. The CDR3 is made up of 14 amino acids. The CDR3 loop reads CASSEVGLADTQYF. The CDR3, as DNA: TGTGCCAGCAGTGAAGTGGGATTGGCAGATACGCAGTATTTT.

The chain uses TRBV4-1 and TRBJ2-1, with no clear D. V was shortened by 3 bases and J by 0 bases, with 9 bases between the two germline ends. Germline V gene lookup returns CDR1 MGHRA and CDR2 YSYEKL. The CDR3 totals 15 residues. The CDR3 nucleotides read TGCGCCAGCAGCCATCAGGAGAGCTCCTACAATGAGCAGTTCTTC. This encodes CASSHQESSYNEQFF.